This T cell receptor beta chain appears in the sequencing data of a study of T cell responses to AZD1222 COVID-19 vaccine (dated by TCRdb to the early 2020s). About the full investigation: TCR sequencing was performed for 230 to 250 trial participants, of whom about 200 were given two doses of AZD1222 and some 25 were given two doses of MenACWY control vaccine. Trial participants were enrolled by age into subgroups of 18-55, 56-69 and 70-plus years, and about 150, 27 and 61 TCR-sequenced participants, respectively, were included in these subgroups.

There are 14 amino acids in the CDR3, from cysteine to phenylalanine inclusive. The only DNA kept is the CDR3, 42 bases in frame from the first base. A distance of 13 bases separates the germline ends of V and J, which lose 1 base and 7 bases respectively. For CDR1 and CDR2, the germline V gene lists SGHDN and FVKESK. The sample's time point, from its label and the paper: about 28 days (+/-7) after the second vaccine dose. In the paper's terms, the treatment or condition label means: meningococcal conjugate vaccine given as trial control. Vaccinee samples were obtained from the UK trials COV001 and COV002, which included a single-blind randomized controlled phase 2/3 trial of AZD1222 (ChAdOx1 nCoV-19) in healthy adults. For TCRbeta chain sequencing, PBMC samples from trial participants were taken at day 0 and at day 28 after the second dose. The CDR3 regions of human TCRbeta chains were subjected to immunosequencing. The study's processing was this. TCRs in the repertoires were matched against a reference library of SARS-CoV-2-specific TCRs that had been generated with the MIRA antigen-specificity platform. Breadth was defined as the fraction of unique TCRs that were SARS-CoV-2-associated. Depth was defined as the fraction of total T cells that were SARS-CoV-2-associated. Using the MIRA data, each spike-specific TCR was mapped to the spike region that the TCR reacts to and placed in a CD4 or CD8 class. Log10-transformed breadth and depth values were compared by one-way ANOVA with Sidak's multiple comparisons tests. TCRdb carries this immuneACCESS record with in-frame sequences only. Its versions omit some clonotypes, under half of them owing to an unresolved V gene in the studies checked, with the rest unexplained. For V, J and clone size, that table is used; D and trimming come from the DNA. The sample table lists approximately 130,000 clones, 65% to 90% of them with a count of one. The ten largest clones capture 7.9% of the sample.

What the authors observed across the whole study: A significant rise in spike-specific TCR breadth and depth was observed after two AZD1222 doses relative to day 0 and relative to MenACWY recipients. Because no day 14 peak-response samples were available, the repertoires could be characterized only after the peak T cell response. Participants were mostly white British, with more females than males. The authors suggested clonal diversity may have been underestimated. CD4 TCRs associated with the vaccine covered the entire spike protein, and the dominant responses were in regions 160-218 and 743-854. Only five to seven AZD1222 recipients were SARS-CoV-2 seropositive at baseline, limiting conclusions about previously exposed vaccinees. Reportedly, almost half of the unique spike-specific TCRs recognized epitopes lying outside the regions that are mutated in the B.1.351 and B.1.1.7 variants. In the small 56-69-year group, the increase in depth fell short of significance, most likely because of low power.

A remark on this clone: There is no known antigen for this receptor. Nothing much larger sits one base from this clone, and base qualities are not available.

Material: peripheral blood, obtained 28 days after the second dose of the MenACWY control vaccine. The V and J genes are TRBV14 and TRBJ1-1; the D gene cannot be named for sure. This TCR was recovered from an adult who received the MenACWY meningococcal vaccine as a control. At the DNA level, the sequence is TGTGCCAGCAGCCAAGCTTGGACTACCCTTGAAGCTTTCTTT. The encoded protein is CASSQAWTTLEAFF.